These T cell receptor beta chains were read from a single sample in a study of T cell repertoires in cytomegalovirus infection. A single record per CDR3 protein comes from TCRdb applying MiXCR to the reads. This table holds 230,000 or so distinct CDR3 sequences, 15% to 20% found once. The sequencing sample was made of CD8+ T cells from PBMCs. All receptors come from a human donor in good health (CMV status not recorded). Some clones in this sample may be carry-over from other donors' samples. Both conserved end residues are part of each CDR3. The D gene is left open where the match is weak. Not every row has a clone size; where given, it reads once, few, many or a size class.

clone_size j_call d_call v_call cdr3_aa cdr3_nt
many TRBJ1-5 TRBD1 TRBV7-2 CASSLAQGGSQPQHF TGTGCCAGCAGCTTAGCACAGGGGGGTAGTCAGCCCCAGCATTTT
few TRBJ2-7 TRBD2 TRBV6-1 CASSEAAGGPHEQYF TGTGCCAGCAGTGAAGCAGCGGGGGGGCCCCACGAGCAGTACTTC
few TRBJ2-2 - TRBV6-5 CASSYSTTANTGELFF TGTGCCAGCAGTTACTCGACCACCGCGAACACCGGGGAGCTGTTTTTT
- TRBJ2-3 - TRBV20-1 CSAKQGGGTDTQYF TGCAGTGCCAAACAGGGTGGGGGTACAGATACGCAGTATTTT
many TRBJ2-4 - TRBV4-2 CASSQPTNADIQYF TGTGCCAGCAGCCAACCCACAAATGCCGACATTCAGTACTTC
many TRBJ1-2 - TRBV5-4 CASSPLGGRDGYTF TGTGCCAGCAGCCCGCTGGGTGGGAGGGATGGCTACACCTTC
- TRBJ2-2 - TRBV28 CASLPTWGANTGELFF TGTGCCAGCCTCCCGACCTGGGGGGCGAACACCGGGGAGCTGTTTTTT
- TRBJ2-7 TRBD2 TRBV20-1 CSAREGALAGGAYEQYF TGCAGTGCTAGAGAGGGCGCACTAGCGGGGGGCGCCTACGAGCAGTACTTC
many TRBJ1-1 TRBD1 TRBV7-8 CASSSHPGTDSWNTEAFF TGTGCCAGCAGCTCCCACCCCGGGACAGATTCTTGGAACACTGAAGCTTTCTTT
once TRBJ2-7 - TRBV12-3/TRBV12-4 CASSLSDSSYKQYF TGTGCCAGCAGTTTAAGCGATAGCTCCTACAAGCAGTACTTC
few TRBJ2-1 TRBD2 TRBV28 CASSLAGGYINEQFF TGTGCCAGCAGTCTAGCGGGGGGGTATATCAATGAGCAGTTCTTC
- TRBJ2-3 - TRBV20-1 CSARDLGAEGADTQYF TGCAGTGCTAGAGATCTGGGTGCGGAGGGCGCAGATACGCAGTATTTT
many TRBJ2-5 TRBD2 TRBV12-3/TRBV12-4 CASSFSGGYLQETQYF TGTGCCAGCAGTTTTAGCGGGGGGTACCTCCAAGAGACCCAGTACTTC
- TRBJ1-2 TRBD1 TRBV4-1 CASSQGQGTGGGYTF TGCGCCAGCAGCCAAGGCCAGGGGACAGGGGGAGGCTACACCTTC
many TRBJ2-1 - TRBV7-9 CASSSLGQYNEQFF TGTGCCAGCAGTTCGTTGGGACAATACAATGAGCAGTTCTTC
- TRBJ2-1 - TRBV20-1 CSARVPVTRGSYNEQFF TGCAGTGCTAGAGTTCCCGTAACCAGGGGCTCCTACAATGAGCAGTTCTTC
- TRBJ2-3 TRBD1 TRBV7-4 CASSASTGVTDTQYF TGTGCCAGCAGCGCATCCACAGGGGTGACAGATACGCAGTATTTT